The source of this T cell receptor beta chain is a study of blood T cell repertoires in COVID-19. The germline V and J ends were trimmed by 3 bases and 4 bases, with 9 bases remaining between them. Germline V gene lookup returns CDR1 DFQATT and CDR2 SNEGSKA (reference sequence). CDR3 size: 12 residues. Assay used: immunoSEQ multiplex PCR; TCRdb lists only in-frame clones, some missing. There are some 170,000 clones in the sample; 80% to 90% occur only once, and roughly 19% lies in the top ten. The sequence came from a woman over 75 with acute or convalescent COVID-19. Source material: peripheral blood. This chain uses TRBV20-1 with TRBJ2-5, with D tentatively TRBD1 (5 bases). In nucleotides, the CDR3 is TGCAGTGCTAGTCAGGGCGGAGAGACCCAGTACTTC. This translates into CSASQGGETQYF.